This TCR beta chain was observed in a study of post-analysis software for immune sequencing data. General study findings and limits: Elevated frequency relative to controls characterized several TRBV segments in patients, TRBV5-6, TRBV5-1 and TRBV20-1 among them. There was significantly lower normalized Chao1 diversity in multiple sclerosis patients than in controls.

Notes on this clonotype: The antigen is unknown.

Unique-molecular-identifier-tagged TCR beta cDNA libraries were used. Via MiXCR, TCRdb re-called the PCR reads, giving one row per CDR3 protein. The table records around 400,000 distinct CDR3 sequences, approximately 38% of them present only once. Germline V lookup: CDR1 SGHTA, CDR2 FQGNSA. The trim removed 1 base at V and 2 bases at J, leaving 3 bases unmatched. The CDR3 totals 16 residues. The receptor's source is a girl between 5 and 17 years old with multiple sclerosis. The specimen sequenced was blood. This sequence joins TRBV7-2 and TRBJ2-5; 11 nucleotides align to TRBD2. The CDR3 DNA follows: TGTGCCAGCAGCTTAGTGGTAGCGGGGGGGCAAGAGACCCAGTACTTC. It encodes CASSLVVAGGQETQYF.